One and the same sample provided the 16 T cell receptor beta chains below, sequenced in a study of response to subunit inactivated influenza vaccine. TCRdb re-called the RT-PCR reads with MiXCR, one entry per CDR3 protein. The table shows fewer than 200,000 distinct CDR3 sequences, with nearly 9.5% occurring only once. The material sequenced was non-naive T cells sorted from PBMCs, taken on the day of vaccination. These receptors were obtained from a man in his forties or fifties who received an inactivated influenza vaccine.

The chain joins TRBV6-2 or TRBV6-3 to TRBJ1-2, with 8 bases matching TRBD1. V gave up 7 bases and J gave up 5 bases; unmatched junction bases: 9. Per the germline V gene, CDR1 is MNHEY and CDR2 is SVGEGT. The length of the CDR3 is 14 residues. In nucleotides, the CDR3 is TGTGCCAGCACTCGGGACAGGCCCTTATATGGCTACACCTTC. Its translation: CASTRDRPLYGYTF.

The chain recombines TRBV6-2 or TRBV6-3 with TRBJ1-2; no clear D gene. Deletions cut 5 bases from V and 7 bases from J, with 8 bases between. CDR1 MNHEY and CDR2 SVGEGT come from the germline V gene. The CDR3 length is 11 residues. In nucleotides, the CDR3 is TGTGCCAGCAGTAAACGGGGTGGCTACACCTTC. This gives the protein CASSKRGGYTF.

CDR3 nucleotides: TGTGCCAGCAGTTTATCGTTCCCAACAGGGGTCTATGGCTACACCTTC. This translates into CASSLSFPTGVYGYTF. The J gene is TRBJ1-2, the V gene TRBV27; 7 bases fit TRBD1. The CDR3 length is 16 residues. The trim removed 0 bases at V and 4 bases at J, leaving 8 bases unmatched. Per germline, CDR1 MNHEY and CDR2 SMNVEV (reference sequence).

This clonotype was detected many times. V is TRBV11-2 and J is TRBJ2-2; D possibly corresponds to TRBD1 (5 bases). The CDR3 is made up of 14 amino acids. Trimming took 2 bases from V and 3 from J, leaving 7 bases between them. Germline CDR1 is SGHAT and CDR2 is FQNNGV. The CDR3 here is CASSLTGHTGELFF. The CDR3 DNA is TGTGCCAGCAGCTTAACAGGACACACCGGGGAGCTGTTTTTT.

This chain uses TRBV4-1 with TRBJ2-7, with D uncertain. Per the germline V gene, CDR1 is MGHRA and CDR2 is YSYEKL. The V end lost 0 bases, the J end lost 1 base, and 19 bases lay between the germline ends. The CDR3 is made up of 18 amino acids. The chain's CDR3 is CASSQDVSYYSRSYEQYF. For the CDR3, the DNA is TGCGCCAGCAGCCAAGATGTTTCGTACTACTCTCGGTCCTACGAGCAGTACTTC.

This clonotype was counted a few times. The chain has TRBV7-6 and TRBJ2-1, with 9 bases aligning to TRBD2. This CDR3 has 16 residues. V trimming: 3 bases; J trimming: 7 bases; junction bases outside the gene matches: 10. Germline CDR1 and CDR2: SGHVS and FNYEAQ. The CDR3 is CASSFGIAGGPNEQFF. The CDR3 region has the DNA TGTGCCAGCAGCTTTGGTATCGCGGGAGGGCCGAATGAGCAGTTCTTC.

The rearrangement joins TRBV6-1 to TRBJ1-5; a weak D match, TRBD1 (5 bases). This CDR3 has 15 residues. Looked up from germline, CDR1 is MNHNS and CDR2 is SASEGT. V lost 5 bases to trimming and J lost 2 bases, with 13 bases between them. CDR3 loop: CASSPGALGNQPQHF. The CDR3, as DNA: TGTGCCAGCAGTCCTGGGGCCCTGGGCAATCAGCCCCAGCATTTT.

This clonotype was detected a few times. The CDR3 DNA follows: TGTGCCAGCAGCCAGGGGGAGGTTACGAACACCGGGGAGCTGTTTTTT. Its protein is CASSQGEVTNTGELFF. V and J are TRBV4-2 and TRBJ2-2; a weak D match, TRBD2 (6 bases). Germline V gene lookup returns CDR1 LGHNA and CDR2 YNFKEQ. The CDR3 totals 16 residues. V was clipped by 3 bases and J by 0 bases, with 11 bases between them.

This clonotype was counted ten times or more. The chain has TRBV5-8 and TRBJ1-4; TRBD1 aligns across 7 bases. Per the germline V gene, CDR1 is SGHTS and CDR2 is YDEGEE. With V trimmed by 4 bases and J by 0 bases, 6 bases remained unmatched. This CDR3 has 16 amino acids. The CDR3, as DNA: TGTGCCAGCAGCCTCGGGACAGAGGCAACTAATGAAAAACTGTTTTTT. Its protein is CASSLGTEATNEKLFF.

This clonotype has at least ten counts. V is TRBV12-3 or TRBV12-4 and J is TRBJ2-1; TRBD2 matches 16 bases. V shed 1 base, J shed 10 bases, and the junction held 4 bases outside the gene matches. The CDR3 covers 16 residues. This CDR3 reads CASSLDGTSGGAEQFF. The DNA for the CDR3 is TGTGCCAGCAGTTTAGATGGGACTAGCGGGGGGGCCGAGCAGTTCTTC.

This clonotype has more than one count but fewer than ten. The chain joins TRBV3-1 to TRBJ1-6, with a possible D match to TRBD1 (5 bases). CDR1 and CDR2 (germline): LGHDT, YNNKEL (reference sequence). The CDR3 loop spans 13 amino acids. Trimming took 4 bases from V and 13 from J, leaving 14 bases between them. As DNA, the CDR3 is TGTGCCAGCAGCCCAGGGTTCCAGGCGCCCCTCCACTTT. This sequence encodes CASSPGFQAPLHF.

This clonotype was counted ten times or more. The chain joins TRBV7-6 to TRBJ2-3; perhaps D is TRBD1 or TRBD2 (5 bases each). The germline V and J ends were trimmed by 7 bases and 0 bases, with 23 bases remaining between them. This CDR3 has 18 residues. Germline assignment: CDR1 SGHVS and CDR2 FNYEAQ. In nucleotides, the CDR3 is TGTGCCAGCACCAAAGAACCGGGACCTCAGACTAGCACAGATACGCAGTATTTT. It codes for CASTKEPGPQTSTDTQYF.

This clonotype showed up many times. The chain recombines TRBV7-9 with TRBJ2-3; D not resolved. V lost 4 bases and J lost 0, with 11 bases in between. Germline-derived CDR1 and CDR2 are SEHNR and FQNEAQ (reference sequence). The CDR3 sequence is 15 residues long. The CDR3: CASSSTVLSTDTQYF. The DNA for the CDR3 is TGTGCCAGCAGCTCCACGGTGCTTAGCACAGATACGCAGTATTTT.

V and J are TRBV6-1 and TRBJ2-7; D remains ambiguous. The V gene's germline CDR1 is MNHNS and CDR2 SASEGT. The CDR3 covers 14 residues. V was cut by 6 bases and J by 3 bases, with 15 bases left in between. CDR3 residues: CASRAGNLDYEQYF. The DNA of the CDR3 is TGTGCCAGCAGAGCCGGAAATCTTGACTACGAGCAGTACTTC.

The gene calls are TRBV20-1 and TRBJ1-2; D unresolved. V dropped 5 bases and J dropped 6 bases, with 16 bases sitting between them. Germline V gene lookup returns CDR1 DFQATT and CDR2 SNEGSKA (reference sequence). This CDR3 is 13 amino acids long. CDR3 nucleotides: TGCAGTGCTGGAACGCCCAGGCGGAATGGCTACACCTTC. As protein: CSAGTPRRNGYTF.

This clonotype was picked up one time. The chain recombines TRBV7-8 with TRBJ1-5; TRBD1 is a possible D gene (6 bases). The germline gives CDR1 SGHVS, CDR2 FQNEAQ. Trimming took 0 bases from V and 1 from J, leaving 10 bases between them. The CDR3 runs 16 residues. In DNA form, the CDR3 reads TGTGCCAGCAGCTTAGCCGGGGGGGCAAGCAATCAGCCCCAGCATTTT. Protein: CASSLAGGASNQPQHF.